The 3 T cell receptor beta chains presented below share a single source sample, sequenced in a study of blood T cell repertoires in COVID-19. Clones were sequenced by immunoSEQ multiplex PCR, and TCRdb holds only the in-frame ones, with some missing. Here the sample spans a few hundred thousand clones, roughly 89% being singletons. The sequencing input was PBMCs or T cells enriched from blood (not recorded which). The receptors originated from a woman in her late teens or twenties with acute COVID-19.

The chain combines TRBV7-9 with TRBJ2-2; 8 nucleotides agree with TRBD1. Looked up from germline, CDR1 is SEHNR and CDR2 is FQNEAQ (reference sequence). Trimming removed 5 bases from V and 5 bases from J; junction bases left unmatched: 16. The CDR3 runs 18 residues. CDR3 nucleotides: TGTGCCAGCAGCCGAAGGACAGGGATCCTCGGGGAAACCGGGGAGCTGTTTTTT. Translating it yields CASSRRTGILGETGELFF.

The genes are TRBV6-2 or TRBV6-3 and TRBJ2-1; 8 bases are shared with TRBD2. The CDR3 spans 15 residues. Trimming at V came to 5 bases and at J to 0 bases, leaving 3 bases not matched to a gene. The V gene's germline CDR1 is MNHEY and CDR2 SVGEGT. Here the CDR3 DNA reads TGTGCCAGCAGTCCCGCGGGGGGCTCCTACAATGAGCAGTTCTTC. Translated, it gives CASSPAGGSYNEQFF.

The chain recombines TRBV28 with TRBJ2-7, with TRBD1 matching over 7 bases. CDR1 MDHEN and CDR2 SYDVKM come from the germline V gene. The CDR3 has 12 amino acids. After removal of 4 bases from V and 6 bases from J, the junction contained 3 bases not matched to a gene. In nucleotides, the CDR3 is TGTGCCAGCAGTTCCAACAGGGGCGAGCAGTACTTC. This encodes CASSSNRGEQYF.